A selection of T cell receptor beta chains follows, all from one sample in a study of T-cell memory formation after mild COVID-19. TCRdb passed the 5' RACE reads through MiXCR, listing each CDR3 protein once. The sample has around 300,000 distinct CDR3 sequences; 8% to 9% are singletons. The sequenced sample consisted of PBMCs or a T cell subset sorted from them (not recorded which). The receptors stem from a man younger than 35 who had mild COVID-19 (a few samples of this study predate the infection). Cell type and time point are not known. Both conserved end residues are part of each CDR3.

j_gene,v_gene,CDR3aa
TRBJ2-3,TRBV18,CASSPATGGTDTQYF
TRBJ1-5,TRBV12-3/TRBV12-4,CASSFLTNSNQPQHF
TRBJ2-5,TRBV5-1,CASSIGETQYF
TRBJ2-2,TRBV12-3/TRBV12-4,CASSLRTSGTGELFF
TRBJ2-2,TRBV10-3,CAISDRDVTNTGELFF
TRBJ1-6,TRBV21-1,CASAQPQTSSPLHF
TRBJ1-1,TRBV7-2,CASRDSYRGRGTEAFF
TRBJ1-1,TRBV30,CAWTETGNTEAFF
TRBJ1-2,TRBV18,CASSTGQGPNYGYTF
TRBJ1-5,TRBV20-1,CSAGTGGDQPQHF
TRBJ1-2,TRBV28,CASSSFVWRESNGYTF
TRBJ2-7,TRBV12-3/TRBV12-4,CASSLAGFYEQYF
TRBJ2-2,TRBV20-1,CSARSTSFDTGELFF
TRBJ2-7,TRBV7-8,CASSLGALGVLDRYEQYF
TRBJ2-2,TRBV15,CATSRELGPGELFF
TRBJ2-4,TRBV5-3,CARSRDGGQGYKNIQYF
TRBJ1-2,TRBV6-5,CASSSAATWGFGYTF
TRBJ2-1,TRBV7-2,CASKWGPSNEQFF
TRBJ1-2,TRBV5-1,CASSFESYGYTF
TRBJ1-2,TRBV5-1,CASSLGGFDYGYTF
TRBJ2-1,TRBV7-9,CASSSGQSYNEQFF
TRBJ2-4,TRBV10-3,CAISEVAGGGNIQYF
TRBJ2-1,TRBV20-1,CSAIGQVFYNEQFF
TRBJ1-5,TRBV5-1,CASSSDMNQPQHF